One sample yielded the 13 T cell receptor beta chains listed below, sequenced in a study of OX40 agonist ivuxolimab in advanced cancers. Profiled with immunoSEQ multiplex PCR; TCRdb holds only in-frame clones, not every one. This sample has 55,000 to 70,000 clones, with 75% to 90% found just once. The material sequenced was CD4+ or CD8+ T cells sorted from blood, taken in a trial of the OX40 agonist ivuxolimab. The receptors stem from an adult with an advanced solid tumor such as melanoma, head and neck, liver or kidney cancer.

This clone was observed a single time. The gene calls are TRBV5-1 and TRBJ2-7; D ambiguous. With 0 bases removed from V and 3 bases from J, the gap between germline ends came to 13 bases. The CDR3 consists of 15 residues. The V gene's germline CDR1 is SGHRS and CDR2 YFSETQ. DNA of the CDR3: TGCGCCAGCAGCTTGGGGGATGGTTGGATCTACGAGCAGTACTTC. Its protein product is CASSLGDGWIYEQYF.

The rearrangement uses TRBV11-2 and TRBJ2-5, with 7 bases identical to TRBD2. The CDR3 is made up of 15 amino acids. Germline V gene lookup returns CDR1 SGHAT and CDR2 FQNNGV. J lost 1 base, V lost 0 bases, and 2 bases had no gene match. The CDR3 sequence is CASSLEGGGQETQYF. The CDR3 nucleotides are TGTGCCAGCAGCTTAGAAGGCGGGGGCCAAGAGACCCAGTACTTC.

The V and J genes are TRBV28 and TRBJ1-5; D remains unclear. Per germline, CDR1 MDHEN and CDR2 SYDVKM. The CDR3 totals 14 residues. The germline V and J ends were trimmed by 6 bases and 7 bases, with 16 bases remaining between them. The DNA of the CDR3 is TGTGCCAGCAGCCTGGGTCGATACTCCCAGCCCCAGCATTTT. Translated: CASSLGRYSQPQHF.

The chain links TRBV6-6 to TRBJ2-6, with D possibly matching TRBD2 (6 bases). The germline CDR1 and CDR2 sequences are MNHNY and SVGAGI (reference sequence). The germline V and J ends were trimmed by 11 bases and 0 bases, with 11 bases remaining between them. The CDR3 extends over 14 amino acids. The CDR3, as DNA: TGTGCCGTCCTGACTAGCTCTGGGGCCAACGTCCTGACTTTC. It yields the protein CAVLTSSGANVLTF.

The sample holds one count of this clone. The chain employs TRBV4-1 and TRBJ1-2, with 7 positions matching TRBD1. This CDR3 spans 12 amino acids. The germline CDR1 and CDR2 sequences are MGHRA and YSYEKL. J was trimmed by 3 bases and V by 5 bases; bases with no gene match: 0. The CDR3 protein is CASSGQDYGYTF. DNA for the CDR3: TGCGCCAGCAGCGGACAGGACTATGGCTACACCTTC.

The rearrangement joins TRBV5-1 to TRBJ2-3, with TRBD1 matching over 9 bases. The CDR3 spans 15 residues. V was clipped by 5 bases and J by 3 bases; unmatched bases: 7. From germline, CDR1 is SGHRS and CDR2 YFSETQ. This CDR3 reads CASRTSGTGTDTQYF. In DNA, the CDR3 is TGCGCCAGCAGAACTTCCGGGACAGGGACAGATACGCAGTATTTT.

The V call is TRBV7-9, the J call TRBJ1-4; D perhaps matches TRBD1 (6 bases). V lost 7 bases and J lost 6, with 15 bases in between. The length of the CDR3 is 14 residues. CDR1 and CDR2 from the germline V gene are SEHNR and FQNEAQ (reference sequence). CDR3 region: CASTSPGAHEKLFF. The CDR3 nucleotides read TGTGCCAGCACCTCCCCAGGGGCACATGAAAAACTGTTTTTT.

The rearrangement joins TRBV28 to TRBJ1-6; D is unclear. The germline V gene has CDR1 MDHEN and CDR2 SYDVKM. The CDR3 consists of 12 residues. V gave up 8 bases and J gave up 10 bases, with 12 bases separating them. CDR3 sequence (DNA): TGTGCCAGCTTAAGCGGGGTCTCACCCCTCCACTTT. Translated: CASLSGVSPLHF. Filled out from reference TRBV28 and TRBJ1-6, the complete variable domain reads DVKVTQSSRYLVKRTGEKVFLECVQDMDHENMFWYRQDPGLGLRLIYFSYDVKMKEKGDIPEGYSVSREKKERFSLILESASTNQTSMYLCASLSGVSPLHFGNGTRLTVT.

This CDR3 reads CASSLDNEQFF. CDR3 in DNA: TGTGCCAGCAGCTTAGATAATGAGCAGTTCTTC. This chain connects TRBV7-6 to TRBJ2-1; D is unclear. This CDR3 has 11 amino acids. Germline loops: CDR1 SGHVS, CDR2 FNYEAQ. V shed 1 base and J shed 7 bases, with 2 bases lying between them.

The chain joins TRBV7-3 to TRBJ2-1, with a tentative D call TRBD1 (5 bases). Germline CDR1 is SGHTA and CDR2 is FQGTGA. This CDR3 has 15 residues. V was shortened by 0 bases and J by 10 bases, with 16 bases between the two germline ends. CDR3: CASSLTGAGRREQFF. DNA for the CDR3: TGTGCCAGCAGCTTAACTGGGGCAGGGCGGCGAGAGCAGTTCTTC.

The chain has TRBV5-8 and TRBJ2-1; weak D call: TRBD2 (6 bases). CDR3 length: 15 residues. Germline V CDR1 and CDR2: SGHTS, YDEGEE. Trimming took 0 bases from V and 0 from J, leaving 7 bases between them. The DNA of the CDR3 is TGTGCCAGCAGCTTGGCCGGGAGCTCCTACAATGAGCAGTTCTTC. Translated, it gives CASSLAGSSYNEQFF.

The V and J genes are TRBV14 and TRBJ2-3; perhaps TRBD2 as D (7 bases). Germline V lookup: CDR1 SGHDN, CDR2 FVKESK. The V end lost 4 bases, the J end lost 5 bases, and 13 bases lay between the germline ends. The CDR3 length is 14 residues. CDR3 sequence reads: CASSRRGAGDTQYF. CDR3 sequence (DNA): TGTGCCAGCAGCCGCCGGGGGGCGGGAGATACGCAGTATTTT.

A few counts support this clone. The rearrangement uses TRBV6-1 and TRBJ2-7; 8 bases line up with TRBD1. Germline values: CDR1 MNHNS, CDR2 SASEGT. The CDR3 is 13 residues long. Losses at the gene ends were 6 bases for V and 6 bases for J; bases not matched to a gene: 7. CDR3 protein: CASRGRQGAEQYF. The DNA of the CDR3 is TGTGCCAGCAGGGGGCGGCAGGGGGCCGAGCAGTACTTC.